This T cell receptor (beta chain) emerged from a study of T cells in Graves' hyperthyroidism and ophthalmopathy. Overall study context: Sampling of peripheral blood happened at initial diagnosis, prior to any treatment.

Hyperthyroidism, newly diagnosed and lasting under 2 months, affected patients aged 18 to 65. Extraction of PBMCs used roughly 9.3 ml of fresh peripheral blood. TCR beta CDR3 sequences were amplified from RNA transcripts. During a first-round RT-PCR of the TCR CDR3, the HTBI primer set was used. TCRdb re-called the multiplex PCR reads with MiXCR, one entry per CDR3 protein. The sample carries a few hundred thousand distinct CDR3 sequences, roughly 15% recorded once. The CDR3 spans 18 residues. V was pared by 1 base and J by 0 bases, with 16 bases between. Germline V lookup: CDR1 SGDLS, CDR2 YYNGEE. Sequenced input: blood. This sequence joins TRBV9 and TRBJ2-2; tentative D call: TRBD2 (7 bases). This receptor was taken from a woman aged 18-29 years with Graves' hyperthyroidism. The CDR3 region has the DNA TGTGCCAGCAGCGTAAGGGGGGGGGGGGCGGCGAACACCGGGGAGCTGTTTTTT. Its protein is CASSVRGGGAANTGELFF.